This TCR beta chain was identified during a study of Ad26.COV2.S vaccination and SARS-CoV-2 variants (dated by TCRdb to about 2021). Regarding the complete study: Donors in the vaccine arm were drawn from COV1001, a multicentre, randomized, double-blind, placebo-controlled phase I-IIa trial testing Ad26.COV2.S in healthy adults. The TCR-sequenced set comprised about 32 samples: approximately 19 Ad26.COV2.S vaccine recipients, 5 placebo recipients and 8 SARS-CoV-2 convalescent individuals. Trial participants were randomized into five groups of five, in which low-dose or high-dose Ad26.COV2.S was given once or twice, or placebo was given on both occasions. Investigators did not know the trial group allocation while performing experiments and assessing outcomes. Ad26.COV2.S was administered intramuscularly at a dose of 5x10^10 or 1x10^11 viral particles, either as one shot or as two shots given 56 days apart. Sequencing of the TCRbeta repertoire served to evaluate the specificity and breadth of SARS-CoV-2-reactive T cell receptors following Ad26.COV2.S vaccination.

As encoded in the germline V gene (reference sequence), CDR1 is MNHEY while CDR2 is SMNVEV. Cut back by 7 bases and 3 bases, the V and J ends lie 19 bases apart. The CDR3, from cysteine to phenylalanine, totals 16 residues. Only the CDR3 part of the read is kept: 48 bases, read in frame from the first base. Notes on this clone: What antigen it recognizes has not been identified. The sample holds no much larger clone one base away, and base qualities are not on file.

The treatment or condition label of this sample denotes: about 20 received Ad26.COV2.S at low or high dose, single or two shots; several received placebo; per-sample allocation not given. Repertoires of vaccine and placebo recipients were sequenced from samples taken on day 63 after the first injection. Cohort 1b enrolled 25 or so adults aged 18-55 years at a single site in Boston, USA, between 29 July and 7 August 2020. Ad26.COV2.S consisted of a replication-incompetent adenovirus type 26 vector by which a prefusion-stabilized SARS-CoV-2 spike protein from the original Wuhan strain was expressed. Broad study findings and their caveats: After vaccination, spike-specific CD8+ and CD4+ T cell responses were reported to show substantial breadth. It was noted by the authors that total T cell responses may have been underestimated by the TCR breadth and depth analyses. Comparable non-spike TCR breadth was observed between vaccine and placebo recipients, consistent with only spike being contained in the vaccine. Higher spike-specific TCR breadth was observed in Ad26.COV2.S recipients than in placebo recipients (P = 0.0014). The study was not powered to compare responses between vaccine doses or regimens.

The immunoSEQ Assay was used to sequence TCRbeta CDR3 regions. After extraction, genomic DNA underwent amplification by bias-controlled multiplex PCR, followed by high-throughput sequencing. In the paper's pipeline: To quantify the absolute abundance of every unique TCRbeta CDR3 region, sequences were collapsed and filtered. T cell fraction was estimated by normalizing TCRbeta template counts to usable DNA, with usable DNA measured through amplification of reference genes found in all nucleated cells. Repertoire TCRs were annotated as SARS-CoV-2-specific when V gene, CDR3 amino acid sequence and J gene were exactly matched to a known reactive TCR set. MIRA supplied the reference SARS-CoV-2 TCR set, which was filtered for enrichment in COVID-19-positive ImmuneCODE repertoires so that public or cross-reactive TCRs were removed. Drawing on the MIRA antigens, annotated TCRs were analysed further at the level of specific ORF or position within ORF. Breadth was defined as the number of annotated unique rearrangements divided by the total number of unique productive rearrangements, and depth was defined as the summed frequency of the annotated unique rearrangements. Two-sided Wilcoxon rank-sum tests were applied when comparing TCR breadth between groups. TCRdb limited this immuneACCESS table to in-frame rearrangements with V and J called. A share of clones is missing; checked studies link under half to unresolved V genes, and the rest is unexplained. V and J calls and clone size are given by that table; D and trimming were obtained from the DNA. The sample data list roughly 700,000 clones, and roughly 90% of these were observed just once. Clones ranked in the top ten supply over 1.3% of the sample.

This clonotype was sampled from a person between 18 and 59 years old who received the Ad26.COV2.S COVID-19 vaccine or a placebo. The material sequenced was peripheral blood, taken in a trial of Ad26.COV2.S vaccine versus placebo. The V and J genes are TRBV27 and TRBJ1-5, with TRBD1 as a weak D call on 5 bases. The nucleotide sequence reads as follows: TGTGCCAGCAAGCCTACGGGGACCCTTGACAATCAGCCCCAGCATTTT. This encodes CASKPTGTLDNQPQHF.